Sequencing of this T cell receptor beta chain was carried out in a study of technical replicates of blood from a handful of donors. Here immunoSEQ multiplex PCR was the method, and the copy in TCRdb shows in-frame clones only, minus some. The sample consists of about 85,000 clones, around 94% of them appearing once. Sequencing was carried out using T cells isolated from PBMCs. This TCR came from a human donor in good health.

CDR3 coding DNA: TGTGCCAGCAGCGTAGGATCTAGCGGGGACACAGATACGCAGTATTTT. It codes for CASSVGSSGDTDTQYF. This chain connects TRBV9 to TRBJ2-3; 9 bases line up with TRBD2. Germline V gene data show CDR1 as SGDLS and CDR2 as YYNGEE. The V and J ends lost 0 bases and 2 bases, in that order; junction bases with no gene match: 4. The length of the CDR3 is 16 residues.